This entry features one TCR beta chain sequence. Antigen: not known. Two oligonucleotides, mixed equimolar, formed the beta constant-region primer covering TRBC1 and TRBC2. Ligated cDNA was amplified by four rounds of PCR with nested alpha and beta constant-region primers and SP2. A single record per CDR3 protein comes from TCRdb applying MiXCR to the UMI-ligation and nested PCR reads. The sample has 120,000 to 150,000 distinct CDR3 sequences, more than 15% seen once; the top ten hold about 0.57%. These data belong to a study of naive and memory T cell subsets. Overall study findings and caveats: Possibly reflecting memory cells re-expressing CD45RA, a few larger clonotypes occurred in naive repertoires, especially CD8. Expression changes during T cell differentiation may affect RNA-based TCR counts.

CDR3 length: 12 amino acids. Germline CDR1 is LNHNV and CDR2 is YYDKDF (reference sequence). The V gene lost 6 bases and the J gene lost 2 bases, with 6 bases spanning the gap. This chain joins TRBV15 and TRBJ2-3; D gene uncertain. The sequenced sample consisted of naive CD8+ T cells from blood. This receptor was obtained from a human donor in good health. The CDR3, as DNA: TGTGCCACCAGGGCGGTCACAGATACGCAGTATTTT. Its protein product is CATRAVTDTQYF.